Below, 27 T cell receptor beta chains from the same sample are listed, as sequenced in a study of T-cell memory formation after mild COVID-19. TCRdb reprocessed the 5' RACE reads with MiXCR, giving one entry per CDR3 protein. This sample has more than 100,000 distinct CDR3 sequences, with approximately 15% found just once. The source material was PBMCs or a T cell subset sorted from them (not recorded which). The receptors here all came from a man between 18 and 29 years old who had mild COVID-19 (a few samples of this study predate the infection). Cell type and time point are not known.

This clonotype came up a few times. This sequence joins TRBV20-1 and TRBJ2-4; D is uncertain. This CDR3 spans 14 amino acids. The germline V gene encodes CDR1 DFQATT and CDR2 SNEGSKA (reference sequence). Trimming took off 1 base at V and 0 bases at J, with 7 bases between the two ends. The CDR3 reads CSARVAAAKNIQYF. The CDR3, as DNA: TGCAGTGCTAGAGTCGCGGCAGCCAAAAACATTCAGTACTTC.

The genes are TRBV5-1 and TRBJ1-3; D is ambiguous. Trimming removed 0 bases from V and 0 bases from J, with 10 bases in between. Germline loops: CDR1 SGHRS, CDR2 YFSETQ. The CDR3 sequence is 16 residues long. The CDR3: CASSLGYRASGNTIYF. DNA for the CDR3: TGCGCCAGCAGCTTGGGGTACAGAGCCTCTGGAAACACCATATATTTT.

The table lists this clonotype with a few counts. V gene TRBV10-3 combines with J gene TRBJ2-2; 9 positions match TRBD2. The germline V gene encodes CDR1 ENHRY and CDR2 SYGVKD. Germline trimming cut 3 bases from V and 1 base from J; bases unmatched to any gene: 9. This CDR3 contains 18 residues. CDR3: CAISEYVTSGLNTGELFF. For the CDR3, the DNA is TGTGCCATCAGTGAATATGTTACTAGCGGGCTGAACACCGGGGAGCTGTTTTTT.

Written as DNA, the CDR3 is TGTGCCAGCAGCCCGGGAGGGGCGAGCTCCTACGAGCAGTACGTC. Protein: CASSPGGASSYEQYV. The genes are TRBV7-9 and TRBJ2-7, with 8 bases fitting TRBD2. Germline-derived CDR1 and CDR2 are SEHNR and FQNEAQ (reference sequence). The V segment lost 5 bases and the J segment 0 bases; nucleotides outside the gene matches: 6. This CDR3 has 15 amino acids.

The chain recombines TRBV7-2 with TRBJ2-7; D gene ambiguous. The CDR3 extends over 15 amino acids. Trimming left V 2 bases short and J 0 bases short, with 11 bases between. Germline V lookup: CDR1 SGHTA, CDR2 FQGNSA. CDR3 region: CASSLRPAYSYEQYV. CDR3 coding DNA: TGTGCCAGCAGCTTACGGCCAGCCTACTCCTACGAGCAGTACGTC.

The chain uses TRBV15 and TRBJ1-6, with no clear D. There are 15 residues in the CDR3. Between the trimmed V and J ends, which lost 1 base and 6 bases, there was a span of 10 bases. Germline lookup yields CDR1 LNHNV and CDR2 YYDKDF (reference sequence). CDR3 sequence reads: CATSRGGPGNSPLHF. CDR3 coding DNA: TGTGCCACCAGCAGAGGCGGGCCCGGTAATTCACCCCTCCACTTT.

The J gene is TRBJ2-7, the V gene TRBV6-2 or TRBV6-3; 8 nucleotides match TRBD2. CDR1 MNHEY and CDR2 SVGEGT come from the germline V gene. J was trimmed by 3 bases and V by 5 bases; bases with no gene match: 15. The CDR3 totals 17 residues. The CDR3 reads CASSTFARSGGSYEQYF. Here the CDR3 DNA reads TGTGCCAGCAGTACCTTCGCTCGGAGCGGGGGAAGCTACGAGCAGTACTTC.

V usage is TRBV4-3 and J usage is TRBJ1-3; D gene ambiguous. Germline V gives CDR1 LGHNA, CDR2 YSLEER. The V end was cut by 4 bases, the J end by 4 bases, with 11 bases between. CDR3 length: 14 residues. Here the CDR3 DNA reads TGCGCCAGCAGCCTAGGACTGAGAGGAAACACCATATATTTT. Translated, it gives CASSLGLRGNTIYF.

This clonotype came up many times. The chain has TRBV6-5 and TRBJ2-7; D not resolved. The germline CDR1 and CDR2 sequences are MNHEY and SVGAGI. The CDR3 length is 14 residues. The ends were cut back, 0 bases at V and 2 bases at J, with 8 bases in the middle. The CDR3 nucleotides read TGTGCCAGCAGTTACTCGACGAAAACCTACGAGCAGTACTTC. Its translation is CASSYSTKTYEQYF.

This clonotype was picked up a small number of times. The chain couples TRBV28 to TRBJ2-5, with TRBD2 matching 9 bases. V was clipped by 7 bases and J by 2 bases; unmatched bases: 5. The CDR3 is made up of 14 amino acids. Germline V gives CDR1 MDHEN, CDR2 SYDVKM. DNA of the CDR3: TGTGCCAGCAATAGCGGGGGAGGACAAGAGACCCAGTACTTC. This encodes CASNSGGGQETQYF.

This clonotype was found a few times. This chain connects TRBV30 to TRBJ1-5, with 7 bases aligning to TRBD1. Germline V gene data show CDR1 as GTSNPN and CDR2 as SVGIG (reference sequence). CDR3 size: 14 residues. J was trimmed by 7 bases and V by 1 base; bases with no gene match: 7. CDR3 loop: CAWSDGQGDQPQHF. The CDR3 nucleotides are TGTGCCTGGAGTGATGGCCAGGGGGACCAGCCCCAGCATTTT.

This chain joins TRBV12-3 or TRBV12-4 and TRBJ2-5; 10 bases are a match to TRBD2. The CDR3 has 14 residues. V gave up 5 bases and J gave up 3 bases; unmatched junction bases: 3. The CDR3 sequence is CASSASGGEETQYF. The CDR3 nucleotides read TGTGCCAGCAGTGCAAGCGGGGGGGAAGAGACCCAGTACTTC.

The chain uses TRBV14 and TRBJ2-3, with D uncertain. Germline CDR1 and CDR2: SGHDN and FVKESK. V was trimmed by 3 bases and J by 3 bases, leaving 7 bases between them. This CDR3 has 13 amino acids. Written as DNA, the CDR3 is TGTGCCAGCAGCCATACCGGTACAGATACGCAGTATTTT. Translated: CASSHTGTDTQYF.

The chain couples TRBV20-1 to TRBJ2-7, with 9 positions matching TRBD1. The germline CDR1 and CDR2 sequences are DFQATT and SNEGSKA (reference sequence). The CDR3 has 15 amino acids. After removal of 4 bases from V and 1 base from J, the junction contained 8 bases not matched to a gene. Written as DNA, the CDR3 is TGCAGTGCTACCGATCCGGGACAGGGATCCTACGAGCAGTACTTC. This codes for CSATDPGQGSYEQYF.

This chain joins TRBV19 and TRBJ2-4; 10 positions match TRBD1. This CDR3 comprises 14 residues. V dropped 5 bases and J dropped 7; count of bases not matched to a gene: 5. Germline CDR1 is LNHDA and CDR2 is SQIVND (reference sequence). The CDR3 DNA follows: TGTGCCAGTAGTTGGACAGGGGGGCAGAACATTCAGTACTTC. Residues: CASSWTGGQNIQYF.

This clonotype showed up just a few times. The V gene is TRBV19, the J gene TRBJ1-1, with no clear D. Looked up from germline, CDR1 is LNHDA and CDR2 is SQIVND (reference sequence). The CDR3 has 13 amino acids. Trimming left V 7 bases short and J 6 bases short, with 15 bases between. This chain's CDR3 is CASTERSRAEAFF. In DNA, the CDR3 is TGTGCCAGTACCGAACGCTCACGGGCTGAAGCTTTCTTT.

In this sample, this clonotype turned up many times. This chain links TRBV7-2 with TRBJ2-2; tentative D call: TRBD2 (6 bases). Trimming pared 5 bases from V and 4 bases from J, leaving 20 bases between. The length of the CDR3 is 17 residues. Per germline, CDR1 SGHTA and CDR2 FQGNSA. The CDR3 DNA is TGTGCCAGCAGCCGTTCGTCGGACTACGGGGGCACCGGGGAGCTGTTTTTT. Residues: CASSRSSDYGGTGELFF.

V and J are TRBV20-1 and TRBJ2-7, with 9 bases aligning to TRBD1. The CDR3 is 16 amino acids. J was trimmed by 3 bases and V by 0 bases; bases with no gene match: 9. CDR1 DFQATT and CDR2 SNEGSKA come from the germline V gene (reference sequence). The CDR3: CSARDFRQGENYEQYF. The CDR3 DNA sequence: TGCAGTGCTAGAGATTTTCGACAGGGGGAGAACTACGAGCAGTACTTC.

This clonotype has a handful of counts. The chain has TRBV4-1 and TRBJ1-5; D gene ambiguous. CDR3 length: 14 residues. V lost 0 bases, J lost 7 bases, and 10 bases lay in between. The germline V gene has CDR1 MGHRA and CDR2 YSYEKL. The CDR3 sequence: CASSQDSPEQPQHF. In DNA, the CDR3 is TGCGCCAGCAGCCAAGATAGTCCGGAGCAGCCCCAGCATTTT.

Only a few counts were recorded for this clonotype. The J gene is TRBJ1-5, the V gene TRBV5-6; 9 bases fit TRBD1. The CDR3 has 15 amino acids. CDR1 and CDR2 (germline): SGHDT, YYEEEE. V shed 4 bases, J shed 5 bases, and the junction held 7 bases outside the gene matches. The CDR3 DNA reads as TGTGCCAGCAGCCCCGGGCGGGACAGGGATCAGCCCCAGCATTTT. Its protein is CASSPGRDRDQPQHF.

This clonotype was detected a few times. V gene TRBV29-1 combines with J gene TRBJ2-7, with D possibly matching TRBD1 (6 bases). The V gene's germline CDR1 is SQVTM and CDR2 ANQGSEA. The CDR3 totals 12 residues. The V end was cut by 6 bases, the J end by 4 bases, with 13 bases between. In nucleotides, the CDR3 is TGCAGCGTCAACGCACAGGGTTACGAGCAGTACTTC. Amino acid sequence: CSVNAQGYEQYF.

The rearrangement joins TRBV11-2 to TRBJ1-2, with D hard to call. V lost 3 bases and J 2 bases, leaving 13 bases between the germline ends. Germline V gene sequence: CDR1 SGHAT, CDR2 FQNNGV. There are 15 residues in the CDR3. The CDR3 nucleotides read TGTGCCAGCAGCTTTGCAGGAACCAGCAACTATGGCTACACCTTC. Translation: CASSFAGTSNYGYTF.

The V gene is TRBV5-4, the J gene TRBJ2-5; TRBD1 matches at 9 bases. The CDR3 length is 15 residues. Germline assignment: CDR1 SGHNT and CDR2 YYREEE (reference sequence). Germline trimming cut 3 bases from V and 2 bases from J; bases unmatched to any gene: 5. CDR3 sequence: CASSSGQGKQETQYF. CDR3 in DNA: TGTGCCAGCAGCTCAGGACAGGGGAAACAAGAGACCCAGTACTTC.

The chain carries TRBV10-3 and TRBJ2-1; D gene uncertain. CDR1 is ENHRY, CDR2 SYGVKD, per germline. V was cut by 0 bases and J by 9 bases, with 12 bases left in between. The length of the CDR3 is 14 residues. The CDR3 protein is CAISESTPIGEQFF. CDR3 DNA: TGTGCCATCAGTGAGTCGACCCCTATAGGTGAGCAGTTCTTC.

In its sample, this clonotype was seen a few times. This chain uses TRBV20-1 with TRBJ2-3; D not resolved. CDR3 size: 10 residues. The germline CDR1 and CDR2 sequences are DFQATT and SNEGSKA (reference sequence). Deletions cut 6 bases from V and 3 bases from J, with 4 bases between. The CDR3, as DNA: TGCAGTGCAACTACAGATACGCAGTATTTT. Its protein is CSATTDTQYF.

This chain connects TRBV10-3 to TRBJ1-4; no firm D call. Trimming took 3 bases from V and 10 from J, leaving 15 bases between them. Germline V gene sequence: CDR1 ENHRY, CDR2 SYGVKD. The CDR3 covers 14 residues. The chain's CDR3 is CAISDRTARGKLFF. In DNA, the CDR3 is TGTGCCATCAGTGACCGGACGGCTCGCGGAAAACTGTTTTTT.

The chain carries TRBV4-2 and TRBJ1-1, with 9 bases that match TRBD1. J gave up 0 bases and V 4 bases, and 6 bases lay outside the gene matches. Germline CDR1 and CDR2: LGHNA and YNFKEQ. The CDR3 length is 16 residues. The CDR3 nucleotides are TGTGCCAGCAGCCGCGGACAGGGGCCCATGAACACTGAAGCTTTCTTT. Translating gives CASSRGQGPMNTEAFF.